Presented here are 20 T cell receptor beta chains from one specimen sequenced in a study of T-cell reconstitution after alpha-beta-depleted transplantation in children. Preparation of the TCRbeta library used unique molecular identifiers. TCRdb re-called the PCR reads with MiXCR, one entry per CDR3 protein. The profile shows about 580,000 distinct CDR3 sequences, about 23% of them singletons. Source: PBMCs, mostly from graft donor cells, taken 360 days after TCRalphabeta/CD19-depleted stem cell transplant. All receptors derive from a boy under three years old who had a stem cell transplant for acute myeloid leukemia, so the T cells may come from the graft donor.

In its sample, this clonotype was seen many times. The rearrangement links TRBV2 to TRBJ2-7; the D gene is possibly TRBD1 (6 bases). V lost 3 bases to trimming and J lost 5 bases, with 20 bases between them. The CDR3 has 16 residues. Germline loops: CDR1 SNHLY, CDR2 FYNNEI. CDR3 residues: CASSERGGIPSDEQYF. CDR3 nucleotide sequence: TGTGCCAGCAGTGAGCGTGGGGGCATACCTTCGGACGAGCAGTACTTC.

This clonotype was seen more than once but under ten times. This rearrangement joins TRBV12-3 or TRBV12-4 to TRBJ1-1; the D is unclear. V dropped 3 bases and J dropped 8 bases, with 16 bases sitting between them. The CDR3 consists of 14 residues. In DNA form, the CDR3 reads TGTGCCAGCAGTTTTGGGTCGGACGACGGAGAAGCTTTCTTT. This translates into CASSFGSDDGEAFF.

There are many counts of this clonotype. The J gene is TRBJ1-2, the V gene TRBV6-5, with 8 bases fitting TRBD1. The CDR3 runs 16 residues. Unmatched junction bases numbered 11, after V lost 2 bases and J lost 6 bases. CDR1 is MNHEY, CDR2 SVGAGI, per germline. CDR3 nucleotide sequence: TGTGCCAGCAGTTACCGGGGGCAGGGGGCGCATAATGGCTACACCTTC. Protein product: CASSYRGQGAHNGYTF.

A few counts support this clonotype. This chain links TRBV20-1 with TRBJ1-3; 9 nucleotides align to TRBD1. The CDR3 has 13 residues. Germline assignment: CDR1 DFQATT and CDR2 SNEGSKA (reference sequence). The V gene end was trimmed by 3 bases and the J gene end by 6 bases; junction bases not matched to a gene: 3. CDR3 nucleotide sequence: TGCAGTGCTAGTTGGGACAGGGCAAACACCATATATTTT. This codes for CSASWDRANTIYF.

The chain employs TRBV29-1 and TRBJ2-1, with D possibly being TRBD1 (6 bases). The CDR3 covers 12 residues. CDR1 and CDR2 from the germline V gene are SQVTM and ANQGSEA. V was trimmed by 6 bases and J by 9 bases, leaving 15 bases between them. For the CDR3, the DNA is TGCAGCGTCCATCCAGGGGATGGTGAGCAGTTCTTC. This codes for CSVHPGDGEQFF.

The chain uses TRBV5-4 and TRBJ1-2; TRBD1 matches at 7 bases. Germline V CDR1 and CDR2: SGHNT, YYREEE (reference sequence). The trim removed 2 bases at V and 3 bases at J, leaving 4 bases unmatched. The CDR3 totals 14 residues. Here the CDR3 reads CASSFAGGDYGYTF. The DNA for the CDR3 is TGTGCCAGCAGCTTCGCAGGGGGGGACTATGGCTACACCTTC.

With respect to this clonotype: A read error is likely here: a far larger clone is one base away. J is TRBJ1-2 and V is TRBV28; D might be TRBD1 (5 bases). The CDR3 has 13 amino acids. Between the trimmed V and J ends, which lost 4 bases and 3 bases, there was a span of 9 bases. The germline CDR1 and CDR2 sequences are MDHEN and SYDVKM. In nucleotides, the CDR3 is TGTGCCAGCAGTTCGGGGACCTACTATGGCTACACCTTC. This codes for CASSSGTYYGYTF.

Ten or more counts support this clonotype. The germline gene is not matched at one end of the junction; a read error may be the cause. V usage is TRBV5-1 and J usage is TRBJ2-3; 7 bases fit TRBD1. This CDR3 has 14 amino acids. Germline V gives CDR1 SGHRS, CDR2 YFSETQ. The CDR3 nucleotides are TGTGCCAGCAGCTTCGGACAGGGCACAGATACGCAGTATTTT. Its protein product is CASSFGQGTDTQYF.

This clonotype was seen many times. CDR3 loop: CASRSDQHGYTF. CDR3 DNA sequence: TGTGCCAGCAGGTCTGATCAGCATGGCTACACCTTC. This sequence joins TRBV28 and TRBJ1-2; no firm D call. Trimming removed 6 bases at V and 6 bases at J, with 11 bases between. The germline V gene encodes CDR1 MDHEN and CDR2 SYDVKM. The CDR3 is 12 amino acids.

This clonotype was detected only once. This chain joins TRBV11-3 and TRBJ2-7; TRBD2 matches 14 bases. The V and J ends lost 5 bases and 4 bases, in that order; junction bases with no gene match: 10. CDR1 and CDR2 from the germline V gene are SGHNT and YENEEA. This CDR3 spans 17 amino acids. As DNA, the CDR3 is TGTGCCAGCAGCCCCAGACTAGCGGGGGGGCTTGCATACGAGCAGTACTTC. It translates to CASSPRLAGGLAYEQYF.

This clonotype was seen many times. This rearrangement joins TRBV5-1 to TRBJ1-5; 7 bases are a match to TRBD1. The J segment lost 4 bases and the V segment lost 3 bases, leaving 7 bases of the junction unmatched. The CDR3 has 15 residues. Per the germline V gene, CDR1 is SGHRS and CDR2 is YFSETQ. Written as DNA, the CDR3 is TGCGCCAGCAGCTCCGGGACAGACCCAAATCAGCCCCAGCATTTT. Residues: CASSSGTDPNQPQHF.

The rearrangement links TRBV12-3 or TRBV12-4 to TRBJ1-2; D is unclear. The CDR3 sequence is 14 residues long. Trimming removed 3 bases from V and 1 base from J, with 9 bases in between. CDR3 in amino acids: CASSFPDINYGYTF. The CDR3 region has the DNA TGTGCCAGCAGTTTCCCCGACATTAACTATGGCTACACCTTC.

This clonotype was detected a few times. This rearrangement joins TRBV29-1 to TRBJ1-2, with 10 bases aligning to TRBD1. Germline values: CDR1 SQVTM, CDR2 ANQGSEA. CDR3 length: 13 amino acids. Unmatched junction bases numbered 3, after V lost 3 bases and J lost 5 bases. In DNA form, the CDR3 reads TGCAGCGTTGACGCGGGACAGGGGTATGGCTACACCTTC. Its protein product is CSVDAGQGYGYTF.

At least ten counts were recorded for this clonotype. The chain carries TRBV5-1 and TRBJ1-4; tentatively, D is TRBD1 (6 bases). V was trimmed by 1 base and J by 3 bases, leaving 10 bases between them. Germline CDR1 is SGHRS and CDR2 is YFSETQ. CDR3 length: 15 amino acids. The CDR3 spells CASSLYGGPNEKLFF. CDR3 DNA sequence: TGCGCCAGCAGCTTGTATGGGGGGCCTAATGAAAAACTGTTTTTT.

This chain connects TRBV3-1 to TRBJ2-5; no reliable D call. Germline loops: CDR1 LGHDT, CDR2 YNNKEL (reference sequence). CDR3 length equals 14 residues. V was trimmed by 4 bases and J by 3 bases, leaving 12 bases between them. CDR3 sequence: CASSLEHFKETQYF. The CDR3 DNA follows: TGTGCCAGCAGCCTTGAACACTTTAAAGAGACCCAGTACTTC.

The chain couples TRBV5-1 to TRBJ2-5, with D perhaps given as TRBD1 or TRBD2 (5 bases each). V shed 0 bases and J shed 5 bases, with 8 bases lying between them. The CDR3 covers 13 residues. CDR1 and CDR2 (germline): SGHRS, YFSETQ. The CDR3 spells CASSLAWGETQYF. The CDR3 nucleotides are TGCGCCAGCAGCTTGGCGTGGGGGGAGACCCAGTACTTC.

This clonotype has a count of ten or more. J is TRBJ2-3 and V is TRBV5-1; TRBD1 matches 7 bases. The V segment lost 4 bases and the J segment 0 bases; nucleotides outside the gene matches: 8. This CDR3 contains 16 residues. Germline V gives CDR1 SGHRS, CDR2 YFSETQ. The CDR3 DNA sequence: TGCGCCAGCAGCAGGGGGACAGTGGGTAGCACAGATACGCAGTATTTT. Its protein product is CASSRGTVGSTDTQYF.

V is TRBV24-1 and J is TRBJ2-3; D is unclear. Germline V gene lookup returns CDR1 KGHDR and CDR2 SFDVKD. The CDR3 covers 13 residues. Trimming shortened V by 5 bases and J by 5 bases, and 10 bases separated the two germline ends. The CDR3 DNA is TGTGCCACCAGTGTTATTGAGGAAGATACGCAGTATTTT. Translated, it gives CATSVIEEDTQYF.

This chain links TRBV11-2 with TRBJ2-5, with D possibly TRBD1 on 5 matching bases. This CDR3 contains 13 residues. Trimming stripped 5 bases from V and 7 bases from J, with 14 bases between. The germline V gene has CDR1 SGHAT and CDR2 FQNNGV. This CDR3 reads CASSLDMRVTQYF. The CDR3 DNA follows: TGTGCCAGCAGCCTGGACATGCGCGTGACCCAGTACTTC.

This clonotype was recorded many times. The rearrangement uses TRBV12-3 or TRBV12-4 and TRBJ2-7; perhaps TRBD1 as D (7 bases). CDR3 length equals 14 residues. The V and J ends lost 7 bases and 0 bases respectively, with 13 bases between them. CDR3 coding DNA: TGTGCCAGCACTCAGGGGGGCGGCTCCTACGAGCAGTACTTC. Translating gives CASTQGGGSYEQYF.